Below are 27 T cell receptor beta chains sequenced from a single sample in a study of T cell clones after liver transplantation (dated 2019 in TCRdb). To prepare the library, the immunoSEQ multiplex PCR assay was applied. Sourced from immuneACCESS, this table was stored by TCRdb with only in-frame sequences that have V and J called. A share of the clones is absent; for the studies checked, an unresolved V gene accounts for under half, and the remainder has no known explanation. Across this sample there are about 72,000 clones, with around 90% seen only once. The ten largest clones add up to 2% to 3% of the sample. What this sample's time point label stands for: pre-transplant. This specimen was CD4+ T cells from blood, taken before liver transplant. The source of these receptors is a human donor who received a liver transplant.

The chain links TRBV11-3 to TRBJ2-5; D not resolved. This CDR3 has 13 residues. Deletions cut 1 base from V and 7 bases from J, with 10 bases between. Per the germline V gene, CDR1 is SGHNT and CDR2 is YENEEA. The CDR3 loop is CASSLARFGTQYF. In DNA form, the CDR3 reads TGTGCCAGCAGCTTAGCCAGGTTCGGGACCCAGTACTTC. The variable domain in full, completed from reference TRBV11-3 and TRBJ2-5, reads EAGVVQSPRYKIIEKKQPVAFWCNPISGHNTLYWYLQNLGQGPELLIRYENEEAVDDSQLPKDRFSAERLKGVDSTLKIQPAELGDSAVYLCASSLARFGTQYFGPGTRLLVL.

This clone was seen a handful of times. The chain has TRBV21-1 and TRBJ2-1. TRBV21-1 is reported as a pseudogene. CDR3 size: 15 residues. The CDR3 bases are TGTGCCAGCAGCAAAGCGGGCGGACCCTACAATGAGCAGTTCTTC. This translates into CASSKAGGPYNEQFF.

The chain employs TRBV7-2 and TRBJ2-7; TRBD1 aligns across 9 bases. Germline CDR1 is SGHTA and CDR2 is FQGNSA. The CDR3 covers 16 residues. J was trimmed by 3 bases and V by 5 bases; bases with no gene match: 11. The DNA for the CDR3 is TGTGCCAGCAGCGGCGGTGGCGGGACAGGGTTCTACGAGCAGTACTTC. It encodes CASSGGGGTGFYEQYF.

V and J are TRBV4-1 and TRBJ2-7; 7 bases are shared with TRBD2. V dropped 1 base and J dropped 2; count of bases not matched to a gene: 8. CDR3 size: 16 residues. Looked up from germline, CDR1 is MGHRA and CDR2 is YSYEKL. CDR3 sequence reads: CASSQVLASGTYEQYF. In nucleotides, the CDR3 is TGCGCCAGCAGCCAAGTCTTGGCTAGCGGCACCTACGAGCAGTACTTC.

V gene TRBV7-6 combines with J gene TRBJ2-2; D remains ambiguous. The CDR3 consists of 16 residues. V was pared by 6 bases and J by 0 bases, with 14 bases between. The V gene's germline CDR1 is SGHVS and CDR2 FNYEAQ. This CDR3 reads CASSSQTGTNTGELFF. The CDR3 DNA follows: TGTGCCAGCAGTTCCCAGACTGGGACGAACACCGGGGAGCTGTTTTTT.

This chain uses TRBV30 with TRBJ1-2; TRBD1 aligns across 8 bases. The CDR3 is made up of 14 amino acids. The germline gives CDR1 GTSNPN, CDR2 SVGIG (reference sequence). Unmatched junction bases numbered 8, after V lost 1 base and J lost 7 bases. The CDR3 here is CAWSGSQGAGGYTF. CDR3 DNA: TGTGCCTGGAGTGGATCCCAGGGGGCGGGTGGCTACACCTTC.

The chain links TRBV5-8 to TRBJ1-2; D may be TRBD1 (6 bases). Trimming left V 1 base short and J 2 bases short, with 12 bases between. CDR3 length equals 15 residues. The germline V gene encodes CDR1 SGHTS and CDR2 YDEGEE. CDR3 nucleotides: TGTGCCAGCAGCTTGCAGGGGCGATCGAACTATGGCTACACCTTC. Residues: CASSLQGRSNYGYTF. Together with reference TRBV5-8 and TRBJ1-2, the CDR3 gives the full variable domain: EAGVTQSPTHLIKTRGQQATLRCSPISGHTSVYWYQQALGLGLQFLLWYDEGEERNRGNFPPRFSGRQFPNYSSELNVNALELEDSALYLCASSLQGRSNYGYTFGSGTRLTVV.

This rearrangement joins TRBV6-6 to TRBJ2-7, with TRBD1 matching 7 bases. From germline, CDR1 is MNHNY and CDR2 SVGAGI (reference sequence). V shed 2 bases, J shed 2 bases, and the junction held 6 bases outside the gene matches. This CDR3 is built from 15 residues. The CDR3 sequence is CASSYRQGNPYEQYF. Here the CDR3 DNA reads TGTGCCAGCAGTTACCGACAGGGAAACCCCTACGAGCAGTACTTC.

V gene TRBV6-5 combines with J gene TRBJ2-7, with D tentatively TRBD1 (6 bases). This CDR3 region has 15 residues. V was pared by 5 bases and J by 0 bases, with 14 bases between. Germline CDR1 MNHEY, CDR2 SVGAGI. The CDR3 protein is CASSRRTVPSYEQYF. CDR3 in DNA: TGTGCCAGCAGTAGGAGGACAGTGCCCTCCTACGAGCAGTACTTC.

The chain carries TRBV29-1 and TRBJ2-1; D perhaps matches TRBD2 (5 bases). Trimming removed 2 bases from V and 5 bases from J, with 7 bases in between. The CDR3 is 12 residues long. Germline CDR1 reads SQVTM; CDR2 reads ANQGSEA. CDR3 sequence reads: CSVEQRHNEQFF. CDR3 nucleotide sequence: TGCAGCGTTGAACAGCGGCACAATGAGCAGTTCTTC.

The chain carries TRBV5-4 and TRBJ2-7, with 10 bases lining up with TRBD2. CDR1 is SGHNT, CDR2 YYREEE, per germline (reference sequence). The CDR3 sequence is 15 residues long. V trimming: 4 bases; J trimming: 0 bases; junction bases outside the gene matches: 4. As DNA, the CDR3 is TGTGCCAGCAGCAGGACTAGCGGATACTCCTACGAGCAGTACTTC. It specifies CASSRTSGYSYEQYF.

V usage is TRBV6-6 and J usage is TRBJ2-4; tentatively, D is TRBD2 (6 bases). Germline V gene data show CDR1 as MNHNY and CDR2 as SVGAGI (reference sequence). Trimming removed 5 bases from V and 3 bases from J, with 17 bases in between. This CDR3 has 16 amino acids. The CDR3 sequence: CASSRGGEVGKNIQYF. The CDR3, as DNA: TGTGCCAGCAGTAGAGGAGGGGAGGTCGGCAAAAACATTCAGTACTTC.

V gene TRBV29-1 combines with J gene TRBJ1-4; the D is unclear. Germline V gene lookup returns CDR1 SQVTM and CDR2 ANQGSEA. This CDR3 spans 12 amino acids. V was shortened by 7 bases and J by 5 bases, with 11 bases between the two germline ends. The CDR3 DNA reads as TGCAGCGGTGGACGGCCAAATGAAAAACTGTTTTTT. Protein product: CSGGRPNEKLFF.

This clone was seen a few times. V is TRBV6-5 and J is TRBJ2-7; the D gene is possibly TRBD1 (6 bases). Trimming cost V 2 bases and J 2 bases, with 10 bases left between them. Germline CDR1 is MNHEY and CDR2 is SVGAGI. There are 14 residues in the CDR3. The CDR3 DNA reads TGTGCCAGCAGTTACGGGACAAGAGCCTACGAGCAGTACTTC. This translates into CASSYGTRAYEQYF.

The chain links TRBV2 to TRBJ1-1; tentative D call: TRBD1 (6 bases). With 6 bases removed from V and 0 bases from J, the gap between germline ends came to 14 bases. There are 15 residues in the CDR3. Looked up from germline, CDR1 is SNHLY and CDR2 is FYNNEI. CDR3 sequence: CASRAFTGLNTEAFF. The CDR3 coding sequence is TGTGCCAGCAGGGCTTTTACAGGGCTGAACACTGAAGCTTTCTTT.

This chain uses TRBV2 with TRBJ2-1; TRBD2 matches at 15 bases. The ends lost 6 bases at V and 5 bases at J; junction bases unmatched: 8. The CDR3 has 17 amino acids. Looked up from germline, CDR1 is SNHLY and CDR2 is FYNNEI. This chain's CDR3 is CASRGGLAGGNNNEQFF. The CDR3 DNA reads as TGTGCCAGCAGGGGGGGACTAGCGGGAGGTAACAACAATGAGCAGTTCTTC.

The chain links TRBV18 to TRBJ2-1; TRBD1 agrees at 10 bases. J was trimmed by 8 bases and V by 1 base; bases with no gene match: 8. The CDR3 runs to 16 residues. From germline, CDR1 is KGHSH and CDR2 LQKENI. This chain's CDR3 is CASSPLFGTGVDEQFF. The DNA for the CDR3 is TGTGCCAGCTCACCACTGTTTGGGACAGGGGTCGATGAGCAGTTCTTC.

The chain joins TRBV19 to TRBJ1-3; perhaps TRBD1 as D (6 bases). V lost 3 bases and J lost 2, with 23 bases in between. CDR1 is LNHDA and CDR2 is SQIVND in the germline V gene (reference sequence). The CDR3 has 19 residues. The CDR3 DNA is TGTGCCAGTAGTATCCTTCCAACCGGGGCAGGGGCCGCTGGAAACACCATATATTTT. This encodes CASSILPTGAGAAGNTIYF.

This clone appeared once. The chain employs TRBV2 and TRBJ2-4; TRBD1 might be the D (6 bases). V was clipped by 3 bases and J by 6 bases, with 12 bases between them. The CDR3 length is 14 residues. Germline-derived CDR1 and CDR2 are SNHLY and FYNNEI. The CDR3 sequence: CASSEDRGLNIQYF. Here the CDR3 DNA reads TGTGCCAGCAGTGAGGACAGAGGATTAAACATTCAGTACTTC.

This clone was seen once. CDR3 amino acids: CASSYDGAETQYF. The DNA of the CDR3 is TGTGCCAGCAGCTACGACGGCGCGGAGACCCAGTACTTC. This chain joins TRBV9 and TRBJ2-5; no definite D call. The V end was cut by 4 bases, the J end by 5 bases, with 12 bases between. CDR3 length equals 13 residues. Per the germline V gene, CDR1 is SGDLS and CDR2 is YYNGEE.

This chain connects TRBV28 to TRBJ1-4; 8 positions agree with TRBD1. This CDR3 contains 15 residues. Per the germline V gene, CDR1 is MDHEN and CDR2 is SYDVKM. The V and J ends lost 6 bases and 7 bases, in that order; junction bases with no gene match: 10. The CDR3 sequence: CASSSIRGRGEKLFF. The CDR3 bases are TGTGCCAGCAGCTCGATCAGGGGGCGGGGTGAAAAACTGTTTTTT.

This clone has only a few counts. The chain is built from TRBV21-1 and TRBJ1-1. TRBV21-1 has pseudogene status. This CDR3 region has 10 residues. The CDR3 region has the DNA TGTGCCAGCAGCAAAGGACGGGCTTTCTTT. Residues: CASSKGRAFF.

The chain carries TRBV10-3 and TRBJ2-5; D unclear. Germline assignment: CDR1 ENHRY and CDR2 SYGVKD. The length of the CDR3 is 14 residues. The V end lost 0 bases, the J end lost 0 bases, and 5 bases lay between the germline ends. This chain's CDR3 is CAISESGNQETQYF. CDR3 DNA: TGTGCCATCAGTGAGTCGGGTAACCAAGAGACCCAGTACTTC.

The chain links TRBV5-5 to TRBJ2-7; D ambiguous. Germline V lookup: CDR1 SGHKS, CDR2 YYEKEE (reference sequence). Trimming took 6 bases from V and 2 from J, leaving 9 bases between them. The CDR3 covers 12 residues. CDR3 region: CASNLGAYEQYF. CDR3 sequence (DNA): TGTGCCAGCAACCTAGGTGCCTACGAGCAGTACTTC.

The chain carries TRBV5-1 and TRBJ2-5; the match to TRBD1 covers 9 bases. Germline V lookup: CDR1 SGHRS, CDR2 YFSETQ. Unmatched junction bases numbered 5, after V lost 4 bases and J lost 4 bases. This CDR3 has 14 amino acids. CDR3 amino acids: CASSPGQGPETQYF. The CDR3 DNA reads TGCGCCAGCAGCCCCGGACAGGGGCCAGAGACCCAGTACTTC.

The rearrangement joins TRBV5-1 to TRBJ2-3; D ambiguous. The CDR3 is 14 residues long. V lost 0 bases, J lost 2 bases, and 7 bases lay in between. Germline V lookup: CDR1 SGHRS, CDR2 YFSETQ. The CDR3 DNA reads as TGCGCCAGCAGCTTGGGGGCCCACACAGATACGCAGTATTTT. Its protein product is CASSLGAHTDTQYF.

V is TRBV19 and J is TRBJ2-7; TRBD2 aligns across 7 bases. The germline gives CDR1 LNHDA, CDR2 SQIVND (reference sequence). The ends lost 7 bases at V and 2 bases at J; junction bases unmatched: 5. This CDR3 contains 13 residues. The CDR3 DNA reads TGTGCCAGTAAGATGAGCGGGACCTACGAGCAGTACTTC. It specifies CASKMSGTYEQYF. The whole variable domain, remainder taken from reference TRBV19 and TRBJ2-7, is DGGITQSPKYLFRKEGQNVTLSCEQNLNHDAMYWYRQDPGQGLRLIYYSQIVNDFQKGDIAEGYSVSREKKESFPLTVTSAQKNPTAFYLCASKMSGTYEQYFGPGTRLTVT.